This TCR beta chain was retrieved from a study of blood T cell repertoires in COVID-19. Across the whole study: Collection of acute and convalescent COVID-19 samples took place in the United States, Italy and Spain. T cells, B-cell-depleted T cells, or PBMCs provided the cDNA or gDNA that served as material.

The CDR3 sequence is 16 residues long. V dropped 4 bases and J dropped 0 bases, with 13 bases sitting between them. The germline V gene encodes CDR1 SNHLY and CDR2 FYNNEI. In the study's own analysis: Amplifying reference gene primers gave estimates of nucleated cell counts. The protocol was immunoSEQ multiplex PCR, while the TCRdb copy is restricted to in-frame clones and leaves out a portion. The DNA gave D and trimming, while V, J and clone size come from that table. Of around 250,000 clones in the sample, over 75% are singletons; the top ten hold 1.5% to 2%. Clinical history as reported by participants underpinned cohort assignment.

The sample taken for sequencing was PBMCs or T cells enriched from blood (not recorded which). The sequence derives from a woman aged 50 to 60 who had recovered from COVID-19. The chain uses TRBV2 and TRBJ1-5, with TRBD1 as a possible D gene (6 bases). This CDR3 is CASSVVGQFSNQPQHF. For the CDR3, the DNA is TGTGCCAGCAGTGTTGTCGGACAGTTTAGCAATCAGCCCCAGCATTTT.